This T cell receptor (beta chain) was observed in a study of CD8+ T cells in alopecia areata. Isolated RNA was reverse transcribed into cDNA used as the sequencing template. The method was immunoSEQ multiplex PCR; TCRdb's version includes in-frame clones alone and lacks a portion of them. The data contain 130,000 or so clones, around 49% of them singletons. This clone was counted a few times. Its target is not known. Study-level points and caveats: Lesional scalp exceeded normal scalp in clonality, especially in alopecia totalis/universalis.

The germline V gene encodes CDR1 SNHLY and CDR2 FYNNEI. Deletions cut 6 bases from V and 4 bases from J, with 7 bases between. The CDR3 totals 12 residues. Investigators sorted PBMCs to obtain both CD4+ and CD8+ T cells. This material consisted of CD8+ T cells sorted from blood, taken at week 0. The V and J genes are TRBV2 and TRBJ1-5; D may be TRBD1 (5 bases). The TCR originated in a human donor with alopecia areata. The CDR3 bases are TGTGCCAGCAGCGAGGGGAATCAGCCCCAGCATTTT. This sequence encodes CASSEGNQPQHF. Drawing the rest from reference TRBV2 and TRBJ1-5, the complete variable domain is EPEVTQTPSHQVTQMGQEVILRCVPISNHLYFYWYRQILGQKVEFLVSFYNNEISEKSEIFDDQFSVERPDGSNFTLKIRSTKLEDSAMYFCASSEGNQPQHFGDGTRLSIL.